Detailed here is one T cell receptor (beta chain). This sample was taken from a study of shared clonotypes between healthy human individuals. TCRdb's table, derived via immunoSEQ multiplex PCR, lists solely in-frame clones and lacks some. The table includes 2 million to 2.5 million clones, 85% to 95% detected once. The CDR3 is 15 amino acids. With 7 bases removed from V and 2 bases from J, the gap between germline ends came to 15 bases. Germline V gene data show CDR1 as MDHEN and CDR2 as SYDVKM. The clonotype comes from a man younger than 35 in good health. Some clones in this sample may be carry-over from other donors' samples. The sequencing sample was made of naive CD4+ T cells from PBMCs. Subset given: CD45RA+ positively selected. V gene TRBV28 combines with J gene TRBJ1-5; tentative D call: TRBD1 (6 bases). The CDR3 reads CASNQQGRGNQPQHF. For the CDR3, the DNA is TGTGCCAGCAACCAACAGGGAAGGGGCAATCAGCCCCAGCATTTT.